This TCR beta chain was sequenced in a study of cytomegalovirus exposure and HLA in healthy donors. Germline V gene sequence: CDR1 MDHEN, CDR2 SYDVKM. V was cut by 10 bases and J by 7 bases, with 16 bases left in between. The CDR3 totals 13 residues. PCR amplification relied on 60 Vbeta primers (plus 13 Jbeta primers). Assay: immunoSEQ multiplex PCR; the TCRdb copy retains only in-frame clones and omits some. The table lists more than 100,000 clones, roughly three fifths of them singletons. Input material: PBMCs. This receptor was taken from a woman aged 40 to 50 in good health and CMV-seropositive. The chain has TRBV28 and TRBJ1-4; D remains unclear. The CDR3 reads CATMRPGGEKLFF. CDR3 coding DNA: TGTGCCACGATGAGGCCGGGTGGTGAAAAACTGTTTTTT.